These T cell receptor beta chains were read from a single sample in a study of Graves' ophthalmopathy and Graves' hyperthyroidism. In TCRdb, the multiplex PCR reads were re-called with MiXCR into one record per CDR3 protein. Of a few hundred thousand distinct CDR3 sequences in the sample, under 45% were seen once. The sample taken for sequencing was peripheral blood or thyroid tissue (not recorded which). These receptors originate from an adult man with Graves' hyperthyroidism. CDR3s include the opening cysteine and the closing phenylalanine or tryptophan. Each record gives: V gene, J gene, CDR3 protein.

TRBV9,TRBJ2-3,CASSVSGTTLSTDTQYF
TRBV9,TRBJ1-1,CASSPGQGVGPTTTEAFF
TRBV7-2,TRBJ1-5,CASSLGRYQETQHF
TRBV20-1,TRBJ2-7,CSARTASVYEQYF
TRBV9,TRBJ2-2,CASSYPHDGELFF
TRBV20-1,-,CSARDWGEIDNEQFF
TRBV4-1,TRBJ1-1,CTSSQEVGLNTEAFF
TRBV10-3,TRBJ1-3,CAISDSGGNTIYF
TRBV7-9,TRBJ1-4,CASSLVPGSNEKLFF
TRBV20-1,TRBJ2-7,CSARDLPSTALEQYF
TRBV27,TRBJ1-2,CASSFGQSYGYTF
TRBV10-3,-,CAISSTSGMGNEQFF
TRBV2,TRBJ1-4,CASSRSRAAGEKLFF
TRBV29-1,TRBJ1-2,CSAGQGNYGYTF
TRBV27,TRBJ1-2,CASSLKPGNNYGYTF
TRBV12-3/TRBV12-4,TRBJ2-7,CASSLATGRYEQYF
TRBV30,TRBJ1-1,CAWSVRAANTEAFF
TRBV2,TRBJ1-4,CASSDWGEKLFF
TRBV29-1,TRBJ1-4,CSVEGVEWDEKLFF
TRBV10-2,TRBJ2-7,CASSITGDEQYF
TRBV10-3,TRBJ1-4,CAISSSATNEKLFF
TRBV10-3,TRBJ1-5,CAISTGVQPQHF
TRBV10-3,TRBJ2-2,CAISTGTNTGELFF
TRBV7-9,TRBJ1-2,CASSYPTANYGYTF
TRBV29-1,TRBJ2-6,CSVVAGANVLTF
TRBV6-1,TRBJ2-7,CASSKGAVEQYF
TRBV25-1,TRBJ2-5,CASSETSGGKETQYF
TRBV12-3/TRBV12-4,TRBJ1-4,CASSLAAGYEKLFF
TRBV10-3,TRBJ1-5,CAISEAGKQETQHF
TRBV12-3/TRBV12-4,TRBJ2-7,CASSQGQGGYEQYF
TRBV6-1,TRBJ2-5,CASRGLAGGRVRETQYF
TRBV10-3,TRBJ1-5,CASSWRQGPNQPQHF
TRBV29-1,TRBJ2-2,CSVGFVSANTGELFF
TRBV3-1,TRBJ1-6,CASSQEAGGYSPLHF
TRBV2,TRBJ1-1,CASTVPRDSYTEAFF
TRBV7-8,TRBJ1-5,CASSLERPNQPQHF